This TCR beta chain was recorded in a study of cytomegalovirus exposure and HLA in healthy donors (dated by TCRdb to 2016 to 2017). Turning to the overall study: The roughly 670 repertoires of the first cohort and the 110 or so validation repertoires were produced on the same platform, according to a later analysis. The study aimed to test whether signatures of past pathogen exposure could be identified by cataloging public T cell receptors. Besides the first cohort of under 700 subjects, a separate validation cohort made up of 120 different subjects was used. To predict cytomegalovirus infection status, the study combined high-throughput TCR immunosequencing, statistical association of individual TCRs with disease status, and machine learning.

CDR1 and CDR2, looked up from the germline V gene (reference sequence), are MNHEY and SMNVEV. Here V drops 2 bases and J drops 1 base, and the junction holds 4 bases not matched to any gene. The CDR3 numbers 15 residues from cysteine through phenylalanine. Here the CDR3 DNA is all that survives: 45 bases in frame from base 1. The library was obtained by the immunoSEQ multiplex PCR assay. From the authors' description of their analysis: A statistical classification framework was developed to diagnose cytomegalovirus status using the catalog of TCR beta chain sequences. TCRdb re-hosts the immuneACCESS table, in-frame sequences only. Its copies lack some clones; in the studies checked, an unresolved V gene accounts for under half of them, and the cause for the rest is not known. The V and J calls and the clone size are those of that table, but D and trimming were determined from the DNA. This sample has approximately 150,000 clones in its table, and about 89% of those were observed once. Of the sample, roughly 3% falls within the top ten clones.

Notes on this clone: There is no known antigen for this receptor. Base qualities are not provided; no much larger clone lies one nucleotide away.

Beyond this particular receptor, the publication reports: Subsequent analysis determined that TCRs grouped into clusters in the first cohort also showed a tendency toward co-occurrence across the 120 or so validation repertoires, and approximately 94% of cluster scores exceeded 0. The study listed 150 to 200 TCR beta chains as associated with cytomegalovirus. A later analysis had no HLA typing for the validation cohort, so co-occurrence there was scored across all 110 or so repertoires. In vitro tests confirmed that a few of the cytomegalovirus-associated TCR beta chains recognize cytomegalovirus antigens. Across donors, most TCR sequences were observed very rarely, whereas some public TCRs were present in many individuals. According to the authors, the approach could potentially be generalized to other disease states and immunological phenotypes. The classifier was reported to diagnose cytomegalovirus status with high specificity and sensitivity in both the original cohort and the validation cohort.

Donors formed part of the validation cohort, which comprised 120 or so subjects and was distinct from the first cohort of under 750 subjects. This TCR came from a man aged 18-30 years in good health and CMV-seropositive. The chain links TRBV27 with TRBJ2-5; 7 junctional bases match TRBD2. The sequencing input was PBMCs. The CDR3 corresponds to CASSLTRGIQETQYF. The bases are TGTGCCAGCAGTTTAACGCGGGGGATCCAAGAGACCCAGTACTTC.